This T cell receptor beta chain was identified in a study of blood T cells in healthy people across ages. PCR was performed a second time for roughly 6 to 12 cycles using a sample-barcoded 5' primer and a J-beta primer mix. TCRdb ran MiXCR on the 5' RACE reads and lists one entry per CDR3 protein. This repertoire shows roughly 1.5 million distinct CDR3 sequences, about 45% found once; its top ten account for about 4.1%. The CDR3 runs 13 residues. V lost 4 bases to trimming and J lost 11 bases; unmatched junction nucleotides: 9. Germline loops: CDR1 SGHRS, CDR2 YFSETQ. This sequence joins TRBV5-1 and TRBJ1-1, with 9 bases that match TRBD1. The clonotype originates from a woman aged 18-30 years in good health. What was sequenced was blood. CDR3 bases: TGCGCCAGCAGCCCAATGGAAGGGACAGGGGCTTTCTTT. Amino acid sequence: CASSPMEGTGAFF.